Detailed here is one T cell receptor beta chain. The junction shows a germline mismatch at one end, possibly a read error. CDR1 is MNHNS and CDR2 is SASEGT in the germline V gene. The CDR3 totals 11 residues. The data originate from a study of cytomegalovirus exposure and HLA in healthy donors. The PCR contained 60 Vbeta and 13 Jbeta primers. Generated by immunoSEQ multiplex PCR, the TCRdb table keeps only in-frame clones and is missing some. The data contain 200,000 to 250,000 clones, 70% to 90% of them singletons. V is TRBV6-1 and J is TRBJ2-7; possible D gene TRBD1, 6 bases. The source is a girl aged 2-9 years in good health and CMV-seronegative. The sequenced sample was PBMCs. CDR3 residues: CASSEPPGQNF. DNA of the CDR3: TGTGCCAGCAGTGAACCCCCTGGACAGAACTTC.